The 30 T cell receptor beta chains reported below all come from one sample, sequenced in a study of T cells in Graves' hyperthyroidism and ophthalmopathy. Researchers took RNA transcripts and amplified the TCR beta CDR3 regions from them. The study used the HTBI primer set for a first-round RT-PCR of the TCR CDR3. TCRdb used MiXCR to reprocess the multiplex PCR reads, holding one entry per CDR3 protein. The profile covers 700,000 or so distinct CDR3 sequences, with about a sixth appearing a single time and under 9.5% taken by the ten largest. Sequenced material: blood. The receptors stem from a man aged 18-30 years with Graves' hyperthyroidism.

This clonotype showed up many times. The rearrangement links TRBV18 to TRBJ2-2, with unresolved D. This CDR3 is built from 13 residues. The V end lost 3 bases, the J end lost 7 bases, and 9 bases lay between the germline ends. CDR1 KGHSH and CDR2 LQKENI come from the germline V gene. The CDR3 protein is CASSPATDGELFF. The CDR3 bases are TGTGCCAGCTCACCTGCGACGGACGGGGAGCTGTTTTTT.

This rearrangement joins TRBV20-1 to TRBJ2-7; the D gene is possibly TRBD1 (6 bases). Between the trimmed V and J ends, which lost 2 bases and 6 bases, there was a span of 11 bases. The CDR3 loop spans 12 amino acids. In germline, CDR1 is DFQATT, CDR2 SNEGSKA (reference sequence). Here the CDR3 reads CSARSDRGEQYF. CDR3 sequence (DNA): TGCAGTGCTAGATCGGACAGAGGCGAGCAGTACTTC.

To note about this clonotype: Because it lacks the conserved phenylalanine or tryptophan at the end, this CDR3 is likely a read error. J is TRBJ1-3 and V is TRBV28; TRBD1 aligns across 7 bases. This CDR3 is built from 15 residues. Germline V gives CDR1 MDHEN, CDR2 SYDVKM. Trimming took 7 bases from V and 0 from J; bases not matched to a gene: 6. This CDR3 reads CASIGTASSGNTIYL. CDR3 DNA: TGTGCCAGCATTGGGACAGCGAGCTCTGGAAACACCATATATCTT.

The J gene is TRBJ2-2, the V gene TRBV20-1; 8 bases are shared with TRBD2. The CDR3 loop spans 14 amino acids. After removal of 3 bases from V and 7 bases from J, the junction contained 7 bases not matched to a gene. From germline, CDR1 is DFQATT and CDR2 SNEGSKA (reference sequence). The CDR3 spells CSARSGRVGGELFF. The CDR3 DNA follows: TGCAGTGCTAGGAGCGGGAGAGTCGGCGGGGAGCTGTTTTTT.

The sample holds many counts of this clonotype. The rearrangement uses TRBV7-2 and TRBJ2-4, with a possible D match to TRBD2 (5 bases). CDR1 and CDR2 (germline): SGHTA, FQGNSA. CDR3 length: 15 amino acids. V was cut by 2 bases and J by 2 bases, with 10 bases left in between. The chain's CDR3 is CASSLSGGSKNIQYF. Here the CDR3 DNA reads TGTGCCAGCAGCTTAAGCGGCGGTTCCAAAAACATTCAGTACTTC.

The sample holds a few counts of this clonotype. The chain employs TRBV10-3 and TRBJ2-5; D remains unclear. Germline CDR1 reads ENHRY; CDR2 reads SYGVKD. Trimming pared 2 bases from V and 5 bases from J, leaving 6 bases between. The CDR3 runs to 12 residues. The CDR3 reads CAISEEGETQYF. The DNA of the CDR3 is TGTGCCATCAGTGAGGAAGGGGAGACCCAGTACTTC.

This chain joins TRBV5-1 and TRBJ2-2; no definite D call. Looked up from germline, CDR1 is SGHRS and CDR2 is YFSETQ. V was trimmed by 4 bases and J by 2 bases, leaving 12 bases between them. This CDR3 has 15 residues. As DNA, the CDR3 is TGCGCCAGCAGCCCCCAGAGGAAAAACACCGGGGAGCTGTTTTTT. This translates into CASSPQRKNTGELFF.

A few counts support this clonotype. The chain carries TRBV20-1 and TRBJ2-7; 9 bases match TRBD1. The trim removed 6 bases at V and 1 base at J, leaving 16 bases unmatched. The germline V gene has CDR1 DFQATT and CDR2 SNEGSKA (reference sequence). This CDR3 comprises 17 residues. CDR3 residues: CSAVAAPGTGRSYEQYF. CDR3 DNA: TGCAGTGCCGTAGCCGCTCCCGGGACAGGGCGATCCTACGAGCAGTACTTC.

The CDR3 coding sequence is TGTGCCAGCAGCTTACTGACAGGGCGCTCTGCTTACGGCACAGATACGCAGTATTTT. This translates into CASSLLTGRSAYGTDTQYF. J is TRBJ2-3 and V is TRBV7-3, with 7 bases identical to TRBD1. V dropped 2 bases and J dropped 1; count of bases not matched to a gene: 15. CDR1 and CDR2 (germline): SGHTA, FQGTGA. This CDR3 is 19 amino acids long.

This clonotype was counted many times. J is TRBJ2-3 and V is TRBV2; tentatively, D is TRBD1 (6 bases). Germline values: CDR1 SNHLY, CDR2 FYNNEI. The CDR3 totals 16 residues. V lost 5 bases and J 4 bases, leaving 19 bases between the germline ends. CDR3 region: CASSSSLAGVPDTQYF. For the CDR3, the DNA is TGTGCCAGCAGTTCCTCTTTGGCAGGGGTTCCAGATACGCAGTATTTT.

This chain connects TRBV27 to TRBJ2-5; tentative D call: TRBD1 (6 bases). V was clipped by 5 bases and J by 3 bases, with 19 bases between them. The CDR3 is made up of 16 amino acids. Per the germline V gene, CDR1 is MNHEY and CDR2 is SMNVEV (reference sequence). The CDR3 sequence: CASSLYRVGKEETQYF. Here the CDR3 DNA reads TGTGCCAGCAGTCTTTACAGGGTAGGAAAGGAAGAGACCCAGTACTTC.

This clonotype was seen many times. CDR3 protein: CASSPKGLGWGETQYF. DNA of the CDR3: TGTGCCAGCAGCCCTAAAGGTCTCGGATGGGGAGAGACCCAGTACTTC. The rearrangement joins TRBV7-6 to TRBJ2-5; no clear D. CDR3 length: 16 amino acids. Per the germline V gene, CDR1 is SGHVS and CDR2 is FNYEAQ. V dropped 5 bases and J dropped 4 bases, with 20 bases sitting between them.

This clonotype was found many times. This sequence joins TRBV2 and TRBJ1-1, with TRBD1 as a possible D gene (6 bases). There are 14 residues in the CDR3. The germline V gene has CDR1 SNHLY and CDR2 FYNNEI. Trimming cost V 5 bases and J 5 bases, with 15 bases left between them. This CDR3 is CASSLQGFGTEAFF. The CDR3 DNA reads TGTGCCAGCAGTCTACAGGGTTTCGGGACTGAAGCTTTCTTT.

Only a few counts were recorded for this clonotype. The chain employs TRBV9 and TRBJ1-2; tentatively, D is TRBD1 (6 bases). CDR1 and CDR2 from the germline V gene are SGDLS and YYNGEE. The CDR3 consists of 17 residues. V was shortened by 0 bases and J by 4 bases, with 19 bases between the two germline ends. As DNA, the CDR3 is TGTGCCAGCAGCGTAGCCGGGACACACGGATCTTTCTATGGCTACACCTTC. Translated, it gives CASSVAGTHGSFYGYTF. The entire variable domain, with the rest obtained from reference TRBV9 and TRBJ1-2, is as follows: DSGVTQTPKHLITATGQRVTLRCSPRSGDLSVYWYQQSLDQGLQFLIQYYNGEERAKGNILERFSAQQFPDLHSELNLSSLELGDSALYFCASSVAGTHGSFYGYTFGSGTRLTVV.

This clonotype was found a few times. This chain joins TRBV19 and TRBJ2-5; D perhaps matches TRBD2 (6 bases). V was shortened by 7 bases and J by 5 bases, with 14 bases between the two germline ends. Germline assignment: CDR1 LNHDA and CDR2 SQIVND (reference sequence). The CDR3 is 13 residues long. Here the CDR3 DNA reads TGTGCCAGTAAGGGCGGGAAGGGGGAGACCCAGTACTTC. Protein sequence: CASKGGKGETQYF.

This clonotype was seen repeatedly, ten times or more. The chain uses TRBV29-1 and TRBJ2-5; D uncertain. The CDR3 has 13 amino acids. Trimming took 2 bases from V and 9 from J, leaving 16 bases between them. Germline V gene sequence: CDR1 SQVTM, CDR2 ANQGSEA. In nucleotides, the CDR3 is TGCAGCGTTGAAAGGGTCGGCCTCTTGGCCCAGTACTTC. This encodes CSVERVGLLAQYF.

In this sample, this clonotype turned up many times. The chain employs TRBV7-9 and TRBJ2-3, with TRBD2 matching over 8 bases. Germline CDR1 reads SEHNR; CDR2 reads FQNEAQ (reference sequence). This CDR3 region has 16 residues. J gave up 6 bases and V 8 bases, and 16 bases lay outside the gene matches. CDR3 loop: CASAATSGLGRDTQYF. CDR3 nucleotides: TGTGCCAGCGCGGCTACTAGCGGCCTTGGGAGGGATACGCAGTATTTT.

The CDR3 region is CASLDFWDSPTTSTGELFF. Here the CDR3 DNA reads TGTGCCAGCCTGGATTTTTGGGACAGTCCTACTACTAGCACCGGGGAGCTGTTTTTT. The rearrangement joins TRBV28 to TRBJ2-2; 7 bases are a match to TRBD1. The CDR3 sequence is 19 residues long. From germline, CDR1 is MDHEN and CDR2 SYDVKM. The junction had 22 bases not matched to a gene; V was cut back by 8 bases and J by 4 bases.

This clonotype occurred a few times. The rearrangement joins TRBV27 to TRBJ2-1; D possibly matches TRBD1 or TRBD2 (5 bases each). V shed 4 bases and J shed 7 bases, with 17 bases lying between them. This CDR3 comprises 15 residues. CDR1 MNHEY and CDR2 SMNVEV come from the germline V gene (reference sequence). For the CDR3, the DNA is TGTGCCAGCAGTTCCAATCTCCAGGGACGGAATGAGCAGTTCTTC. It specifies CASSSNLQGRNEQFF.

This clonotype was seen at least ten times. V is TRBV15 and J is TRBJ2-1; TRBD2 aligns across 8 bases. With V trimmed by 3 bases and J by 0 bases, 16 bases remained unmatched. The CDR3 has 20 amino acids. In germline, CDR1 is LNHNV, CDR2 YYDKDF (reference sequence). Here the CDR3 reads CATSRSAGDPSTVSYNEQFF. The CDR3, as DNA: TGTGCCACCAGCAGGTCAGCGGGAGACCCTAGTACGGTCTCCTACAATGAGCAGTTCTTC.

The V gene is TRBV29-1, the J gene TRBJ2-7, with unresolved D. Per germline, CDR1 SQVTM and CDR2 ANQGSEA. V dropped 7 bases and J dropped 1 base, with 8 bases sitting between them. The CDR3 consists of 11 residues. This CDR3 reads CSALVSYEQYF. CDR3 nucleotides: TGCAGCGCCTTGGTTTCCTACGAGCAGTACTTC.

This sequence joins TRBV19 and TRBJ1-4; the D gene is possibly TRBD1 (5 bases). The germline V gene encodes CDR1 LNHDA and CDR2 SQIVND (reference sequence). Trimming removed 4 bases at V and 0 bases at J, with 12 bases between. The CDR3 has 16 amino acids. The CDR3 here is CASSRDPTATNEKLFF. CDR3 DNA sequence: TGTGCCAGTAGTAGGGACCCGACAGCAACTAATGAAAAACTGTTTTTT.

The chain links TRBV30 to TRBJ2-1, with 12 bases matching TRBD1. The length of the CDR3 is 17 residues. V lost 3 bases, J lost 4 bases, and 10 bases stayed unmatched. Germline-derived CDR1 and CDR2 are GTSNPN and SVGIG (reference sequence). The CDR3 here is CAWSVGQGAIRYNEQFF. DNA for the CDR3: TGTGCCTGGAGCGTGGGACAGGGGGCTATTCGGTACAATGAGCAGTTCTTC.

This rearrangement joins TRBV28 to TRBJ2-2, with a weak D call TRBD2 (5 bases). V was pared by 5 bases and J by 3 bases, with 13 bases between. The CDR3 totals 15 residues. The germline gives CDR1 MDHEN, CDR2 SYDVKM. CDR3 sequence: CASSRPSYYTGELFF. As DNA, the CDR3 is TGTGCCAGCAGTCGTCCTAGCTATTACACCGGGGAGCTGTTTTTT.

This clonotype showed up many times. This rearrangement joins TRBV7-9 to TRBJ2-1, with TRBD1 matching over 8 bases. Germline V lookup: CDR1 SEHNR, CDR2 FQNEAQ (reference sequence). This CDR3 is 15 amino acids long. V was pared by 5 bases and J by 8 bases, with 11 bases of the junction left unmatched. This CDR3 is CASSPDRGVWDEQFF. The CDR3 DNA reads TGTGCCAGCAGCCCTGACAGGGGAGTTTGGGATGAGCAGTTCTTC.

This clonotype showed up many times. The V call is TRBV2, the J call TRBJ1-5; TRBD1 matches 7 bases. The CDR3 has 17 residues. Trimming cost V 1 base and J 0 bases; bases outside gene matches: 6. Germline CDR1 SNHLY, CDR2 FYNNEI. The DNA of the CDR3 is TGTGCCAGCAGTGAAGGGGACAGTTCATATAGCAATCAGCCCCAGCATTTT. Translation gives CASSEGDSSYSNQPQHF.

This clonotype has a handful of counts. The chain combines TRBV28 with TRBJ1-4; no firm D call. Germline V gene sequence: CDR1 MDHEN, CDR2 SYDVKM. V was cut by 3 bases and J by 6 bases, with 11 bases left in between. The CDR3 extends over 14 amino acids. The DNA of the CDR3 is TGTGCCAGCAGTTTCACCGGGAACGATGAAAAACTGTTTTTT. The encoded protein is CASSFTGNDEKLFF.

This clonotype has just a few counts. The chain couples TRBV10-3 to TRBJ2-7; no firm D call. This CDR3 is 13 amino acids long. The V and J ends lost 2 bases and 3 bases respectively, with 8 bases between them. CDR1 ENHRY and CDR2 SYGVKD come from the germline V gene. The CDR3 region is CAISETDRYEQYF. For the CDR3, the DNA is TGTGCCATCAGTGAGACAGACCGCTACGAGCAGTACTTC.

This clonotype was counted between two and nine times. The J gene is TRBJ1-1, the V gene TRBV14, with D possibly TRBD1 on 5 matching bases. Trimming removed 0 bases from V and 3 bases from J, with 11 bases in between. Germline CDR1 is SGHDN and CDR2 is FVKESK. This CDR3 contains 15 residues. The CDR3 is CASSQDSGGYTEAFF. CDR3 in DNA: TGTGCCAGCAGCCAAGATTCGGGGGGATACACTGAAGCTTTCTTT.

The V and J genes are TRBV11-2 and TRBJ2-5; D is undetermined. CDR3 length: 19 amino acids. Germline lookup yields CDR1 SGHAT and CDR2 FQNNGV. V shed 1 base and J shed 5 bases, with 26 bases lying between them. The CDR3 nucleotides read TGTGCCAGCAGCTTAGTTCCGGCCTACCAGGTGGGAAGCCTGGAGACCCAGTACTTC. It codes for CASSLVPAYQVGSLETQYF.